This T cell receptor (beta chain) emerged from a study of blood T cell repertoires in COVID-19. On the study more broadly: The United States, Italy and Spain were the sources of the acute and convalescent COVID-19 samples. PBMCs, B-cell-depleted T cells, or T cells provided the cDNA or gDNA that made up the material.

Per the authors' pipeline: Reference gene primer amplification gave estimated nucleated cell counts. TCRdb's table, derived via immunoSEQ multiplex PCR, lists solely in-frame clones and lacks some. V, J and clone size were drawn from that table, and D and trimming were deduced from the DNA. Of 120,000 or so clones in the sample, around 81% are singletons; the top ten hold approximately 17%. The CDR3 extends over 14 amino acids. CDR1 is SGHDN, CDR2 FVKESK, per germline. V gave up 4 bases and J gave up 1 base, with 8 bases separating them. There are a few counts of this clone. Those enrolled in Seattle joined during active infection and were followed longitudinally afterward.

This chain connects TRBV14 to TRBJ1-3; TRBD1 might be the D (6 bases). The origin of this receptor is a young man with COVID-19, enrolled during active disease. Material: peripheral blood. CDR3 bases: TGTGCCAGCAGCCTAGGGGGTTCTGGAAACACCATATATTTT. It translates to CASSLGGSGNTIYF.